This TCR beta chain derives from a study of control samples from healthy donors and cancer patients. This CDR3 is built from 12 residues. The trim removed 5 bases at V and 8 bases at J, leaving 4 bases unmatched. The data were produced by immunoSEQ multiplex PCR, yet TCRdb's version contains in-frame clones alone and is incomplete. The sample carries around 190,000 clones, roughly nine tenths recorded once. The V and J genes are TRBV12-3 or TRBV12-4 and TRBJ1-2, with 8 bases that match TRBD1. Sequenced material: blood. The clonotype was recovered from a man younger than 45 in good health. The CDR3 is CASSRQGRGYTF. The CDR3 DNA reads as TGTGCCAGCAGTCGACAGGGGCGAGGCTACACCTTC.